Below are 9 T cell receptor beta chains sequenced from a single sample in a study of blood T cell repertoires in COVID-19. The assay was immunoSEQ multiplex PCR, and TCRdb's table has in-frame clones only and misses some. This table holds approximately 340,000 clones, around four fifths found once. The specimen was peripheral blood. Every receptor here comes from a man younger than 45 with active or convalescent COVID-19.

The rearrangement uses TRBV3-1 (or the pseudogene TRBV3-2) and TRBJ2-1; D perhaps matches TRBD2 (6 bases). The CDR3 runs to 18 residues. Germline V gives CDR1 LGHDT, CDR2 YNNKEL (reference sequence). The V and J ends lost 4 bases and 4 bases respectively, with 23 bases between them. The CDR3 sequence: CASSRRGSLWAGYNEQFF. CDR3 DNA: TGTGCCAGCAGCCGTCGGGGGAGCTTGTGGGCAGGATACAATGAGCAGTTCTTC.

The V call is TRBV28, the J call TRBJ2-4, with TRBD1 as a possible D gene (5 bases). V was trimmed by 5 bases and J by 1 base, leaving 12 bases between them. Germline V CDR1 and CDR2: MDHEN, SYDVKM. This CDR3 is built from 15 residues. The CDR3 DNA sequence: TGTGCCAGCAGTGGCAGCCCAGGGGCCAAAAACATTCAGTACTTC. It is translated as CASSGSPGAKNIQYF.

The chain has TRBV5-4 and TRBJ2-2, with 12 bases that match TRBD2. This CDR3 spans 16 amino acids. Germline V gives CDR1 SGHNT, CDR2 YYREEE (reference sequence). Unmatched junction bases numbered 4, after V lost 1 base and J lost 6 bases. CDR3 in amino acids: CASSLLASGGAGELFF. The CDR3 nucleotides read TGTGCCAGCAGCTTGCTCGCTAGCGGGGGGGCCGGGGAGCTGTTTTTT.

The chain carries TRBV19 and TRBJ1-6; TRBD1 is a possible D gene (6 bases). CDR1 and CDR2 (germline): LNHDA, SQIVND (reference sequence). The V end lost 5 bases, the J end lost 9 bases, and 8 bases lay between the germline ends. This CDR3 has 12 residues. CDR3 in DNA: TGTGCCAGTAGTCAGGGGCTTTCACCCCTCCACTTT. Its translation is CASSQGLSPLHF.

For this clone: The sample contains more than one DNA sequence encoding this CDR3. The rearrangement links TRBV30 to TRBJ1-5; D might be TRBD1 (5 bases). The CDR3 is 15 residues long. Germline V CDR1 and CDR2: GTSNPN, SVGIG (reference sequence). V lost 0 bases, J lost 0 bases, and 9 bases lay in between. CDR3 bases: TGTGCCTGGAGTGTGGGGCAGTATAGCAATCAGCCCCAGCATTTT. Residues: CAWSVGQYSNQPQHF.

V usage is TRBV5-4 and J usage is TRBJ2-1; no reliable D call. Germline CDR1 SGHNT, CDR2 YYREEE (reference sequence). V was cut by 1 base and J by 3 bases, with 8 bases left in between. The length of the CDR3 is 14 residues. The CDR3 here is CASSLLTFYNEQFF. CDR3 in DNA: TGTGCCAGCAGCTTGTTAACATTCTACAATGAGCAGTTCTTC.

V gene TRBV11-3 combines with J gene TRBJ1-2, with 7 bases aligning to TRBD1. Unmatched junction bases numbered 11, after V lost 5 bases and J lost 5 bases. CDR1 SGHNT and CDR2 YENEEA come from the germline V gene. The CDR3 loop spans 15 amino acids. CDR3 sequence (DNA): TGTGCCAGCAGCCCCATGGGACAGCCCTTTTATGGCTACACCTTC. It encodes CASSPMGQPFYGYTF.

This chain links TRBV6-5 with TRBJ1-2; weak D call: TRBD1 (5 bases). The CDR3 runs 13 residues. Between the trimmed V and J ends, which lost 5 bases and 8 bases, there was a span of 15 bases. Germline V gives CDR1 MNHEY, CDR2 SVGAGI. CDR3 region: CASSPLGGGGYTF. For the CDR3, the DNA is TGTGCCAGCAGTCCGCTGGGGGGAGGAGGCTACACCTTC.

The chain joins TRBV9 to TRBJ2-2, with TRBD1 identical over 11 bases. The CDR3 is 15 amino acids. The J segment lost 6 bases and the V segment lost 3 bases, leaving 4 bases of the junction unmatched. The germline gives CDR1 SGDLS, CDR2 YYNGEE. CDR3 loop: CASSAGTGGAGELFF. CDR3 coding DNA: TGTGCCAGCAGCGCCGGGACAGGGGGGGCCGGGGAGCTGTTTTTT.